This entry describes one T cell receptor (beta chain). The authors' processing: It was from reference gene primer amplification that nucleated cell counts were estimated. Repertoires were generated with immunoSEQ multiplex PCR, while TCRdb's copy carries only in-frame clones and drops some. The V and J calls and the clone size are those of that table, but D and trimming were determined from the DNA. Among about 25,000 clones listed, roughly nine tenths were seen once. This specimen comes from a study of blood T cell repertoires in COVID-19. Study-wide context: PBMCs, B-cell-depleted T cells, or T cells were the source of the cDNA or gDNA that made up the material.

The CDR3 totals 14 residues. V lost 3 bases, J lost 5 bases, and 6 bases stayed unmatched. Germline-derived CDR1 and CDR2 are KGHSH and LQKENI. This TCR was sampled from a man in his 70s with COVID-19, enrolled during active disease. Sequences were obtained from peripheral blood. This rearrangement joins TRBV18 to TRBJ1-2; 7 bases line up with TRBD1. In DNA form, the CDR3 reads TGTGCCAGCTCACCTGACAGGGTTGAGTATGGCTACACCTTC. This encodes CASSPDRVEYGYTF.